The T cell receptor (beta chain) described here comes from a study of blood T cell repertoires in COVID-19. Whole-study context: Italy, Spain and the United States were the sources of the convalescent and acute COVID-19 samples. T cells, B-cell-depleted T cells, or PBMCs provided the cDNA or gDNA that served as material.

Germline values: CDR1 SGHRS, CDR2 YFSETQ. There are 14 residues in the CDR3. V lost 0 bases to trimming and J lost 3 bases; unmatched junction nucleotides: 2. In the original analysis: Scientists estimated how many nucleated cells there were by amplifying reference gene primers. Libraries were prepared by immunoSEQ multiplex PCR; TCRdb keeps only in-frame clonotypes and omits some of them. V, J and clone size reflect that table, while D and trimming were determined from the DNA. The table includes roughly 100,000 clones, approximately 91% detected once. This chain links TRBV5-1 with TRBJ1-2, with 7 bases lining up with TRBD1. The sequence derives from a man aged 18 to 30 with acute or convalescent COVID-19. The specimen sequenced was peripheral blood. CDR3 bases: TGCGCCAGCAGCTTGGAGCAGGGGGACTATGGCTACACCTTC. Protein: CASSLEQGDYGYTF. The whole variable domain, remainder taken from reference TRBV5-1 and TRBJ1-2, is KAGVTQTPRYLIKTRGQQVTLSCSPISGHRSVSWYQQTPGQGLQFLFEYFSETQRNKGNFPGRFSGRQFSNSRSEMNVSTLELGDSALYLCASSLEQGDYGYTFGSGTRLTVV.